A selection of T cell receptor beta chains follows, all from one sample in a study of shared clonotypes between healthy human individuals. Sequencing used immunoSEQ multiplex PCR; TCRdb keeps in-frame clones, though not all of them. The sample lists a few million clones; around nine tenths were seen once. Sequencing input: naive CD4+ T cells sorted from blood. The receptor set was obtained from a man aged 18-30 years in good health. Both conserved end residues are part of each CDR3. The D gene is left open where the match is weak. Part of the rows lack a size; the others show once, few, many or a class for expanded clones.

NA,TRBV19,TRBJ2-2,NA,CASSPQGHTGELFF,TGTGCCAGTAGTCCCCAGGGCCACACCGGGGAGCTGTTTTTT
NA,TRBV6-1,TRBJ2-7,TRBD1,CASSGSGTGESYEQYF,TGTGCCAGCAGTGGATCCGGGACAGGAGAATCCTACGAGCAGTACTTC
NA,TRBV30,TRBJ2-7,NA,CAWSVLSSQASYEQYF,TGTGCCTGGAGTGTACTAAGCTCGCAGGCGAGCTACGAGCAGTACTTC
NA,TRBV2,TRBJ2-7,NA,CASRDDTLYEQYF,TGTGCCAGCAGGGATGACACCCTCTACGAGCAGTACTTC
NA,TRBV12-2,TRBJ2-7,NA,CASPVTEQFSYEQYF,TGTGCAAGTCCCGTGACAGAGCAGTTTTCCTACGAGCAGTACTTC
NA,TRBV19,TRBJ2-5,NA,CASSMGQLQETQYF,TGTGCCAGTAGTATGGGCCAACTCCAAGAGACCCAGTACTTC
NA,TRBV9,TRBJ2-6,NA,CASSVTVSLSGANVLTF,TGTGCCAGCAGCGTGACAGTAAGTCTCTCTGGGGCCAACGTCCTGACTTTC
once,TRBV5-6,TRBJ2-1,NA,CASSLVGPAYNEQFF,TGTGCCAGCAGCTTGGTAGGGCCGGCCTACAATGAGCAGTTCTTC
NA,TRBV28,TRBJ1-1,NA,CASGEGALHHTEAFF,TGTGCCAGCGGTGAAGGGGCACTTCACCACACTGAAGCTTTCTTT
NA,TRBV5-4,TRBJ1-2,NA,CASSLAGTPGGYTF,TGTGCCAGCAGCTTGGCCGGGACTCCCGGAGGCTACACCTTC
NA,TRBV5-4,TRBJ2-7,TRBD2,CASSSGTTFDEQYF,TGTGCCAGCAGCTCCGGGACTACCTTTGACGAGCAGTACTTC
NA,TRBV29-1,TRBJ2-2,NA,CSVEVGASLDTGELFF,TGCAGCGTTGAAGTCGGGGCTAGCCTCGACACCGGGGAGCTGTTTTTT
NA,TRBV4-2,TRBJ2-3,TRBD1,CASSQSDRVADTQYF,TGTGCCAGCAGCCAGAGTGACAGGGTAGCAGATACGCAGTATTTT
NA,TRBV10-3,TRBJ1-1,NA,CAISEYRVQAFF,TGTGCCATCAGTGAGTACAGGGTCCAAGCTTTCTTT
NA,TRBV5-4,TRBJ1-6,TRBD1,CASSAGTGALINSPLHF,TGTGCCAGCAGCGCCGGGACAGGGGCTTTAATTAATTCACCCCTCCACTTT
NA,TRBV9,TRBJ1-3,NA,CASSVVPSSGNTIYF,TGTGCCAGCAGCGTAGTCCCGAGCTCTGGAAACACCATATATTTT